This note documents a single T cell receptor (beta chain) sequence. This specimen comes from a study of blood T cell repertoires in COVID-19. The overall study: Both acute and convalescent COVID-19 samples were obtained from the United States, Italy and Spain.

Germline CDR1 and CDR2: LNHDA and SQIVND (reference sequence). The CDR3 has 15 amino acids. The V end lost 1 base, the J end lost 0 bases, and 7 bases lay between the germline ends. Using immunoSEQ multiplex PCR, the repertoire was profiled, and TCRdb retains in-frame clones only, with some absent. Found here are 95,000 to 150,000 clones, 71% of them singletons; the top ten hold about 0.85%. The TCR originated in a human donor with acute or convalescent COVID-19. The donor label of this sample is uncertain. Sequenced sample: peripheral blood. The chain is built from TRBV19 and TRBJ1-5; D gene ambiguous. The CDR3 nucleotides are TGTGCCAGTAGTATAGGCAGGTTTAGCAATCAGCCCCAGCATTTT. Protein: CASSIGRFSNQPQHF.